This TCR beta chain was sequenced in a study of T-cell reconstitution after alpha-beta-depleted transplantation in children. The study's findings and limits: T-cell counts and diversity at one year following transplant were attributed mainly to newly produced T cells. Where alpha-beta T cells came from about two months after transplant was reportedly several hundred expanded graft clones.

Preparing the TCRbeta library involved the use of unique molecular identifiers. TCRdb processed the PCR reads anew with MiXCR; each CDR3 protein has one entry. This table has more than 300,000 distinct CDR3 sequences, 15% to 20% appearing once. The CDR3 length is 15 residues. Germline values: CDR1 SGHRS, CDR2 YFSETQ. Unmatched junction bases numbered 10, after V lost 2 bases and J lost 6 bases. Regarding this clonotype: Its antigen is as yet unknown.

The V and J genes are TRBV5-1 and TRBJ2-7; the match to TRBD1 covers 8 bases. This specimen was PBMCs, mostly from graft donor cells, taken 360 days after TCRalphabeta/CD19-depleted stem cell transplant. The TCR was taken from a male patient aged 2 to 9 who had a stem cell transplant for acute lymphoblastic leukemia, so the T cells may come from the graft donor. The CDR3 DNA follows: TGCGCCAGCAGCTTCTGGACAGGGTCAGCCCCCGAGCAGTACTTC. Protein: CASSFWTGSAPEQYF.